The clone carrying this T cell receptor (beta chain) was counted once. This sample is drawn from a study of blood T cell repertoires in COVID-19. Study background: Both acute and convalescent COVID-19 samples were obtained from the United States, Italy and Spain. PBMCs, B-cell-depleted T cells, or T cells were the source of the cDNA or gDNA that made up the material.

Membership in each cohort depended on participant-reported clinical history. Authors' analysis steps: Amplification of reference gene primers was used by the study to estimate nucleated cell counts. The method was immunoSEQ multiplex PCR; TCRdb's version includes in-frame clones alone and lacks a portion of them. The DNA gave D and trimming, while V, J and clone size come from that table. The data contain about 480,000 clones, 87% of them seen just once; the ten biggest clones take up 1.5% to 2%. V was clipped by 3 bases and J by 8 bases, with 14 bases between them. CDR1 SGDLS and CDR2 YYNGEE come from the germline V gene. The CDR3 runs to 13 residues.

The clonotype comes from a woman between 18 and 30 years old with acute COVID-19. Sequenced input: PBMCs or T cells enriched from blood (not recorded which). The V and J genes are TRBV9 and TRBJ1-2; a possible D gene is TRBD1 (6 bases). The CDR3 sequence: CASSDGTPRGYTF. CDR3 nucleotide sequence: TGTGCCAGCAGCGACGGGACACCGCGAGGCTACACCTTC.